The 14 T cell receptor beta chains presented below share a single source sample, sequenced in a study of tumor-infiltrating lymphocytes in localized non-small cell lung cancer. Some clones are missing from TCRdb's copy, which holds only in-frame ones; the method was immunoSEQ multiplex PCR. The sample shows about 16,000 clones, about 42% of them seen only once. Sequencing input: lung tumor tissue. These receptors originate from a human donor with non-small cell lung cancer.

This sequence joins TRBV7-2 and TRBJ1-4; TRBD1 might be the D (5 bases). CDR3 length: 15 amino acids. V was clipped by 5 bases and J by 2 bases, with 12 bases between them. Germline V gene sequence: CDR1 SGHTA, CDR2 FQGNSA. CDR3 loop: CASSVMGGTNEKLFF. For the CDR3, the DNA is TGTGCCAGCAGCGTTATGGGGGGTACTAATGAAAAACTGTTTTTT.

V is TRBV2 and J is TRBJ1-5; 9 bases are a match to TRBD1. The CDR3 is 15 amino acids. V trimming: 5 bases; J trimming: 4 bases; junction bases outside the gene matches: 6. Germline-derived CDR1 and CDR2 are SNHLY and FYNNEI. The DNA for the CDR3 is TGTGCCAGCAGTCCTTCGACAGGGGGAAATCAGCCCCAGCATTTT. Translated: CASSPSTGGNQPQHF.

This chain uses TRBV7-3 with TRBJ2-3; D is unclear. CDR1 SGHTA and CDR2 FQGTGA come from the germline V gene. The CDR3 spans 15 residues. Trimming stripped 5 bases from V and 1 base from J, with 13 bases between. CDR3 region: CASSLPPLGTDTQYF. Written as DNA, the CDR3 is TGTGCCAGCAGCCTACCCCCCTTAGGCACAGATACGCAGTATTTT.

The chain joins TRBV7-2 to TRBJ2-2; TRBD1 matches 8 bases. CDR1 and CDR2 from the germline V gene are SGHTA and FQGNSA. V lost 5 bases and J lost 8; bases outside the gene matches: 13. This CDR3 region has 16 residues. CDR3 coding DNA: TGTGCCAGCAGCCCCGGGACAGGCGAGGTAGTGGGGGAGCTGTTTTTT. Protein: CASSPGTGEVVGELFF.

This chain connects TRBV11-2 to TRBJ2-7, with unresolved D. CDR3 length equals 13 residues. The V and J ends lost 4 bases and 3 bases respectively, with 10 bases between them. The germline gives CDR1 SGHAT, CDR2 FQNNGV. As DNA, the CDR3 is TGTGCCAGCAGCTACTCGCGAAGCTACGAGCAGTACTTC. It yields the protein CASSYSRSYEQYF.

The chain links TRBV6-5 to TRBJ1-4; weak D call: TRBD1 (5 bases). Germline assignment: CDR1 MNHEY and CDR2 SVGAGI. V lost 6 bases and J lost 7, with 18 bases in between. This CDR3 spans 15 amino acids. Written as DNA, the CDR3 is TGTGCCAGCAGCCCCAGTTGGGGGGTGGGTGAAAAACTGTTTTTT. Protein sequence: CASSPSWGVGEKLFF.

Notes on this clone: An end of the junction differs from the germline gene, which may be a read error. The chain has TRBV2 and TRBJ2-7; TRBD2 might be the D (6 bases). The germline V gene has CDR1 SNHLY and CDR2 FYNNEI. This CDR3 is 14 amino acids long. The CDR3 DNA is TGTGCCAGCAGCGCCCGTGGTGTCATCTCGCCTCGGGGGTTC. This translates into CASSARGVISPRGF.

The chain carries TRBV4-2 and TRBJ1-6, with D maybe TRBD1 (5 bases). Germline V gene sequence: CDR1 LGHNA, CDR2 YNFKEQ. The CDR3 contains 15 residues. Trimming shortened V by 7 bases and J by 0 bases, and 10 bases separated the two germline ends. The CDR3 DNA sequence: TGTGCCAGCACCCACAGGAGCTCCTATAATTCACCCCTCCACTTT. It yields the protein CASTHRSSYNSPLHF.

The chain uses TRBV2 and TRBJ1-3; no clear D. V dropped 2 bases and J dropped 4 bases, with 6 bases sitting between them. The CDR3 contains 13 residues. Per the germline V gene, CDR1 is SNHLY and CDR2 is FYNNEI. The CDR3 coding sequence is TGTGCCAGCAGTGAATCGCCAGGAAACACCATATATTTT. Translating gives CASSESPGNTIYF.

The chain joins TRBV27 to TRBJ2-1; D possibly corresponds to TRBD1 (5 bases). V lost 3 bases to trimming and J lost 6 bases, with 15 bases between them. The germline CDR1 and CDR2 sequences are MNHEY and SMNVEV (reference sequence). The CDR3 runs 15 residues. Here the CDR3 DNA reads TGTGCCAGCAGTTTGAGCAGGGTCTCGGGCAATGAGCAGTTCTTC. As protein: CASSLSRVSGNEQFF.

This clone was recorded a few times. V is TRBV28 and J is TRBJ2-7; 8 positions match TRBD1. In germline, CDR1 is MDHEN, CDR2 SYDVKM. The length of the CDR3 is 14 residues. V lost 5 bases, J lost 2 bases, and 5 bases stayed unmatched. CDR3 DNA sequence: TGTGCCAGCAGTCCGACAGGGGCGGCCTACGAGCAGTACTTC. It is translated as CASSPTGAAYEQYF.

This clone was detected only a few times. V and J are TRBV7-2 and TRBJ1-5; D is possibly TRBD1 (5 bases). The CDR3 extends over 14 amino acids. With 4 bases removed from V and 6 bases from J, the gap between germline ends came to 13 bases. Per germline, CDR1 SGHTA and CDR2 FQGNSA. The CDR3 sequence is CASSSDDGGQPQHF. CDR3 nucleotides: TGTGCCAGCAGCTCGGACGACGGGGGTCAGCCCCAGCATTTT.

The chain couples TRBV29-1 to TRBJ2-3; possible D gene TRBD1, 5 bases. The CDR3 spans 12 residues. Deletions cut 7 bases from V and 3 bases from J, with 11 bases between. CDR1 is SQVTM, CDR2 ANQGSEA, per germline. In DNA form, the CDR3 reads TGCAGCGCCTCGACAGCAACAGATACGCAGTATTTT. Protein sequence: CSASTATDTQYF.

The chain combines TRBV7-6 with TRBJ1-4, with D uncertain. This CDR3 region has 15 residues. V dropped 0 bases and J dropped 4 bases, with 9 bases sitting between them. The germline gives CDR1 SGHVS, CDR2 FNYEAQ. The CDR3 loop is CASSLAVRDNEKLFF. The CDR3 DNA follows: TGTGCCAGCAGCTTAGCCGTAAGGGATAATGAAAAACTGTTTTTT.